The text below deals with one T cell receptor (beta chain). This clonotype has a handful of counts. Its antigen remains undetermined. Nothing much larger sits one base from this clone, and base qualities are not available. This sample is part of a study of T cells after yellow fever vaccination (dated by TCRdb to 2018 to 2020). General notes on the study: The SMART-Seq v4 Ultra Low Input RNA kit was used to prepare libraries from fractions with low cell numbers. To follow T-cell clones before and after primary and booster YFV17D yellow fever vaccination, bulk TCR alpha and beta repertoires were sequenced over time. Two healthy male donors made up the cohort, one aged 18 to 29 years and the other aged 30 to 40 years. Blood was drawn at multiple timepoints before and after primary and secondary immunization, with bulk PBMC replicates and cell subsets isolated. Study-wide conclusions, independent of this receptor: Most clones expanded after primary vaccination were re-detected after the booster (almost 98% of CD4 and around 86% of CD8), suggesting broad memory maintenance. The study included only a couple of donors, which limits how far the findings can be generalized. Computational filtering was needed because FACS-sorted repertoires could contain abundant contaminating clonotypes from the bulk population. Compared with the primary T-cell response, the secondary T-cell response was faster but weaker, reaching its peak on day 5 rather than on day 15. A small fraction of clonotypes showed up in both the CD4 and CD8 compartments, probably as a result of convergent recombination.

This specimen's treatment or condition label, per the study, means: live attenuated yellow fever vaccine strain. At each blood-draw timepoint, two biological replicates of bulk PBMCs were obtained. A standard Ficoll-Paque protocol was used to isolate PBMCs from peripheral blood. RNA was extracted with TriZol from bulk PBMCs, CD4 and CD8 fractions, and dextramer-positive and dextramer-negative fractions. TCR cDNA was synthesized by 5'RACE template switching, through which a universal primer site and unique molecular identifiers were introduced. Priming of cDNA synthesis was performed from both the TCR alpha and TCR beta constant segments. Library amplification used two PCR steps, and the second PCR step added sample barcodes and sequencing adapters. Sequencing of libraries was done on Illumina HiSeq 2500 (2x100 bp) or NovaSeq (2x150 bp). Per the source publication's procedure: Reads were demultiplexed and collapsed into UMI consensus sequences with MIGEC, and V(D)J alignment was performed with MiXCR. Vaccine-responding clonotypes were identified with edgeR using replicate PBMC samples, with FDR below 0.01 and a log2 fold change above 5 up to day 15 being required. Bulk clonotypes were assigned CD4 or CD8 identity according to which sequenced CD4 or CD8 repertoire held them at higher abundance. The public reads were reanalyzed by TCRdb: fastp trimming at Q25, MiXCR alignment, in-frame beta chains only. Rows are unified per CDR3 protein, each entry keeping the most common DNA and genes. The V and J calls and clone size come from TCRdb's table, not from the authors' own analysis. The sample table records around 310,000 distinct CDR3 sequences; 8.5% to 9% of these occur just once. The biggest ten clones account for more than 15% of the sample.

Trimming costs V 3 bases and J 7 bases, and their ends lie 7 bases apart. The CDR3 contains 12 residues, cysteine and phenylalanine counted. The DNA shown is the 36-base CDR3, in frame from base 1. This receptor chain uses TRBV12-3 or TRBV12-4 and TRBJ2-1, with the identity of the D gene unclear. The source is a man aged 18-30 years who received the YFV17D yellow fever vaccine. The specimen was PBMCs, collected on the day of the first yellow fever vaccination. The DNA sequence reads TGTGCCAGCAGTTTCGTCTATAATGAGCAGTTCTTC. Translated, this is CASSFVYNEQFF.